This note documents a single T cell receptor beta chain sequence. Generated by immunoSEQ multiplex PCR, the TCRdb table keeps only in-frame clones and is missing some. This repertoire shows around 76,000 clones, around 89% found once; its top ten account for roughly 0.58%. The V gene lost 2 bases and the J gene lost 4 bases, with 12 bases spanning the gap. This CDR3 region has 14 residues. The germline V gene has CDR1 MNHEY and CDR2 SVGAGI. The data derive from a study of blood T cell repertoires in COVID-19. This TCR derives from a man aged 60-69 years with acute or convalescent COVID-19. V is TRBV6-5 and J is TRBJ2-7; D possibly corresponds to TRBD2 (6 bases). Sequencing was carried out using peripheral blood. The CDR3 DNA reads as TGTGCCAGCAGTTACCAGCAGGAGGGATACGAGCAGTACTTC. Translating it yields CASSYQQEGYEQYF.